Described below is a single TCR beta chain sequence and its context. RNA, at about 0.45 to 1 ug, was reverse transcribed with random hexamers. TCRdb redid the calling of the immunoSEQ multiplex PCR reads with MiXCR, one entry per CDR3 protein. The sample consists of approximately 50,000 distinct CDR3 sequences, 85% to 95% of them appearing once. The record originates from a study of CD8 T cells in Susac syndrome. Germline V gene sequence: CDR1 SQVTM, CDR2 ANQGSEA. The ends lost 7 bases at V and 4 bases at J; junction bases unmatched: 5. This CDR3 spans 12 amino acids. The rearrangement uses TRBV29-1 and TRBJ1-2, with TRBD1 matching over 8 bases. Sequenced material: CD8+ T cells from PBMCs. The clonotype comes from a human donor with Susac syndrome. As DNA, the CDR3 is TGCAGCGCCCCGACAGGGGCCTATGGCTACACCTTC. Translation gives CSAPTGAYGYTF.